This TCR beta chain is drawn from a study of T cell responses to AZD1222 COVID-19 vaccine. Whole-study results and caveats: Just six AZD1222 recipients were seropositive at baseline. Epitopes outside B.1.351 and B.1.1.7 mutated regions reportedly drew nearly half of spike TCRs.

This CDR3 is 14 amino acids long. Germline CDR1 and CDR2: MRHNA and SNTAGT. V was shortened by 6 bases and J by 4 bases, with 14 bases between the two germline ends. Points on this clone: Antigen specificity is unknown.

Measured with immunoSEQ multiplex PCR; TCRdb has only the in-frame clones, and not every one. The sample has approximately 110,000 clones, roughly 90% seen once. The V gene is TRBV6-4, the J gene TRBJ2-3; perhaps TRBD1 as D (6 bases). This sequence originates from an adult in good health. The sequences come from peripheral blood, collected on day 0 of AZD1222 vaccination. CDR3 sequence: CASSQQGVADTQYF. The CDR3 region has the DNA TGTGCCAGCAGCCAACAGGGAGTTGCAGATACGCAGTATTTT.